Each of the 15 T cell receptor beta chains below was sequenced from the same sample in a study of CD8+ T cells in alopecia areata. Extraction and reverse transcription of RNA yielded cDNA as the sequencing template. The method was immunoSEQ multiplex PCR; TCRdb's version includes in-frame clones alone and lacks a portion of them. The table has about 76,000 clones, around 65% seen once. Indicated treatment: oral pan-JAK inhibitor, 5-10 mg twice daily. Source: CD8+ T cells sorted from blood, taken at week 24, from a patient treated with tofacitinib. Source of these receptors: a human donor with alopecia areata.

The genes are TRBV9 and TRBJ2-3, with 9 bases that match TRBD1. The junction had 5 bases not matched to a gene; V was cut back by 3 bases and J by 3 bases. The CDR3 runs 15 residues. Germline V gene data show CDR1 as SGDLS and CDR2 as YYNGEE. CDR3 protein: CASSGDRGLTDTQYF. The CDR3 DNA follows: TGTGCCAGCAGCGGTGACAGGGGGTTGACAGATACGCAGTATTTT.

This clone was observed a few times. V is TRBV9 and J is TRBJ2-5; 15 positions match TRBD2. Looked up from germline, CDR1 is SGDLS and CDR2 is YYNGEE. The CDR3 consists of 16 residues. Trimming cost V 0 bases and J 4 bases; bases outside gene matches: 1. The CDR3 loop reads CASSVGGLAGGETQYF. Here the CDR3 DNA reads TGTGCCAGCAGCGTAGGGGGACTAGCGGGAGGAGAGACCCAGTACTTC.

This clone ranks as large. This chain joins TRBV5-6 and TRBJ2-2; no clear D. Per the germline V gene, CDR1 is SGHDT and CDR2 is YYEEEE. This CDR3 is 15 amino acids long. The V and J ends lost 1 base and 3 bases respectively, with 10 bases between them. CDR3 nucleotides: TGTGCCAGCAGCTTGCTAATCCTGGACACCGGGGAGCTGTTTTTT. Its translation: CASSLLILDTGELFF. The full variable domain, completed using reference TRBV5-6 and TRBJ2-2, is DAGVTQSPTHLIKTRGQQVTLRCSPKSGHDTVSWYQQALGQGPQFIFQYYEEEERQRGNFPDRFSGHQFPNYSSELNVNALLLGDSALYLCASSLLILDTGELFFGEGSRLTVL.

This clone was observed a single time. This chain connects TRBV5-6 to TRBJ1-3; no clear D. Germline V CDR1 and CDR2: SGHDT, YYEEEE. V lost 4 bases, J lost 0 bases, and 8 bases lay in between. CDR3 size: 14 residues. The CDR3 DNA follows: TGTGCCAGCAGCGTGGGAATCTCTGGAAACACCATATATTTT. As protein: CASSVGISGNTIYF.

V and J are TRBV7-9 and TRBJ2-5, with D unclear. There are 14 residues in the CDR3. The germline V and J ends were trimmed by 2 bases and 5 bases, with 12 bases remaining between them. The germline CDR1 and CDR2 sequences are SEHNR and FQNEAQ (reference sequence). The CDR3 sequence: CASSLNDLSETQYF. The CDR3 bases are TGTGCCAGCAGCTTAAACGACCTTAGTGAGACCCAGTACTTC.

This clone was counted only a few times. The chain uses TRBV6-5 and TRBJ2-3; 8 positions agree with TRBD2. The CDR3 contains 15 residues. V trimming: 0 bases; J trimming: 4 bases; junction bases outside the gene matches: 3. Germline loops: CDR1 MNHEY, CDR2 SVGAGI. The CDR3 nucleotides are TGTGCCAGCAGTTACTCTGCGGGGGGCGCAGATACGCAGTATTTT. Encoded protein: CASSYSAGGADTQYF.

This chain connects TRBV4-1 to TRBJ2-7; D is uncertain. V was shortened by 0 bases and J by 0 bases, with 3 bases between the two germline ends. CDR3 length equals 13 residues. Germline CDR1 is MGHRA and CDR2 is YSYEKL. Written as DNA, the CDR3 is TGCGCCAGCAGCCAAGACAGCTCCTACGAGCAGTACTTC. This codes for CASSQDSSYEQYF.

The V call is TRBV30, the J call TRBJ2-1; 10 nucleotides line up with TRBD2. From germline, CDR1 is GTSNPN and CDR2 SVGIG (reference sequence). The CDR3 runs to 14 residues. The ends lost 0 bases at V and 10 bases at J; junction bases unmatched: 6. As DNA, the CDR3 is TGTGCCTGGAGTGTACGAGCGGGAGGGTGGGAGCAGTTCTTC. Encoded protein: CAWSVRAGGWEQFF.

The V and J genes are TRBV28 and TRBJ2-4; 8 bases line up with TRBD2. CDR3 size: 11 residues. J was trimmed by 6 bases and V by 10 bases; bases with no gene match: 2. The germline CDR1 and CDR2 sequences are MDHEN and SYDVKM. CDR3 in amino acids: CATGRGNIQYF. The CDR3 DNA sequence: TGTGCCACCGGGAGGGGAAACATTCAGTACTTC. Filled out from reference TRBV28 and TRBJ2-4, the complete variable domain reads DVKVTQSSRYLVKRTGEKVFLECVQDMDHENMFWYRQDPGLGLRLIYFSYDVKMKEKGDIPEGYSVSREKKERFSLILESASTNQTSMYLCATGRGNIQYFGAGTRLSVL.

This clone was observed a handful of times. The chain employs TRBV5-6 and TRBJ2-5; D tentatively fits TRBD1 or TRBD2 (5 bases each). Trimming took off 0 bases at V and 3 bases at J, with 15 bases between the two ends. CDR3 size: 16 residues. Germline V CDR1 and CDR2: SGHDT, YYEEEE. CDR3 sequence: CASSLGDHGAKETQYF. CDR3 in DNA: TGTGCCAGCAGCTTGGGGGACCACGGGGCGAAAGAGACCCAGTACTTC.

The J gene is TRBJ1-1, the V gene TRBV27; D remains ambiguous. V gave up 7 bases and J gave up 0 bases, with 12 bases separating them. The germline CDR1 and CDR2 sequences are MNHEY and SMNVEV (reference sequence). The CDR3 runs to 14 residues. CDR3 nucleotide sequence: TGTGCCAGCACCTCGGGCAGCTTGAACACTGAAGCTTTCTTT. Translated: CASTSGSLNTEAFF.

The V and J genes are TRBV18 and TRBJ2-1; either TRBD1 or TRBD2 may supply D (5 bases each). Per germline, CDR1 KGHSH and CDR2 LQKENI. The germline V and J ends were trimmed by 0 bases and 2 bases, with 11 bases remaining between them. CDR3 length: 16 residues. CDR3 protein: CASSPPSMGAYNEQFF. The CDR3 DNA follows: TGTGCCAGCTCACCACCTAGTATGGGGGCCTACAATGAGCAGTTCTTC.

This rearrangement joins TRBV27 to TRBJ1-5, with TRBD1 as a possible D gene (5 bases). The CDR3 has 16 amino acids. V lost 4 bases to trimming and J lost 5 bases, with 18 bases between them. CDR1 and CDR2 from the germline V gene are MNHEY and SMNVEV (reference sequence). The CDR3 here is CASSYIPGTEYQPQHF. The CDR3, as DNA: TGTGCCAGCAGTTACATTCCCGGGACGGAGTATCAGCCCCAGCATTTT.

This clone was recorded once. The CDR3 reads CASSLVGVRGTYNSPLHF. Written as DNA, the CDR3 is TGTGCCAGCAGTTTAGTCGGAGTGAGGGGAACCTATAATTCACCCCTCCACTTT. V and J are TRBV27 and TRBJ1-6, with D perhaps TRBD1 (5 bases). Germline V gene sequence: CDR1 MNHEY, CDR2 SMNVEV (reference sequence). This CDR3 is 18 amino acids long. V was trimmed by 2 bases and J by 2 bases, leaving 16 bases between them.

This clone turned up a few times. CDR3 loop: CASSLVNTEAFF. The CDR3 DNA reads as TGTGCCAGCAGTCTGGTGAACACTGAAGCTTTCTTT. The rearrangement links TRBV25-1 to TRBJ1-1; D gene ambiguous. The CDR3 is 12 residues long. Germline V gene data show CDR1 as MGHDK and CDR2 as SYGVNS. The V end was cut by 5 bases, the J end by 0 bases, with 4 bases between.